Below are 19 T cell receptor beta chains sequenced from a single sample in a study of blood T cell repertoires in COVID-19. This table comes from immunoSEQ multiplex PCR, and its TCRdb copy is limited to in-frame clones, with some not included. The repertoire has 100,000 to 150,000 clones, 88% of them found once; the top ten carry more than 1.5%. The sample consisted of peripheral blood. The receptors come from a human donor in a cohort sampled during active COVID-19.

The chain joins TRBV4-1 to TRBJ2-5, with a tentative D call TRBD2 (5 bases). The CDR3 totals 12 residues. Deletions cut 1 base from V and 5 bases from J, with 5 bases between. Germline CDR1 reads MGHRA; CDR2 reads YSYEKL. The CDR3 is CASSQGGETQYF. The CDR3 DNA is TGCGCCAGCAGCCAAGGAGGGGAGACCCAGTACTTC.

V usage is TRBV11-2 and J usage is TRBJ1-6, with 7 bases lining up with TRBD1. The V and J ends lost 1 base and 3 bases, in that order; junction bases with no gene match: 6. Germline V gene lookup returns CDR1 SGHAT and CDR2 FQNNGV. The CDR3 has 17 residues. CDR3 in DNA: TGTGCCAGCAGCTTAGGGGACAGCTCCGTCTATAATTCACCCCTCCACTTT. Translation gives CASSLGDSSVYNSPLHF. Supplemented by reference TRBV11-2 and TRBJ1-6, the full variable domain reads EAGVAQSPRYKIIEKRQSVAFWCNPISGHATLYWYQQILGQGPKLLIQFQNNGVVDDSQLPKDRFSAERLKGVDSTLKIQPAKLEDSAVYLCASSLGDSSVYNSPLHFGNGTRLTVT.

DNA of the CDR3: TGTGCCAGCTCTCCGGGACTAGCGGACAATGAGCAGTTCTTC. Translated: CASSPGLADNEQFF. The chain couples TRBV18 to TRBJ2-1, with 11 bases identical to TRBD2. This CDR3 is built from 14 residues. After removal of 6 bases from V and 5 bases from J, the junction contained 3 bases not matched to a gene. From germline, CDR1 is KGHSH and CDR2 LQKENI.

This chain joins TRBV10-2 and TRBJ1-4; no clear D gene. The V gene's germline CDR1 is WSHSY and CDR2 SAAADI. V was shortened by 6 bases and J by 0 bases, with 8 bases between the two germline ends. This CDR3 region has 14 residues. CDR3: CASRDSATNEKLFF. CDR3 DNA sequence: TGCGCCAGCAGGGACTCAGCAACTAATGAAAAACTGTTTTTT.

This clone was seen a single time. The chain couples TRBV7-8 to TRBJ2-7, with D perhaps TRBD1 (7 bases). Trimming removed 1 base from V and 4 bases from J, with 11 bases in between. The germline gives CDR1 SGHVS, CDR2 FQNEAQ. CDR3 length: 14 amino acids. The CDR3 nucleotides are TGTGCCAGCAGCTTAGACCAGGGGGGTTACGAGCAGTACTTC. It encodes CASSLDQGGYEQYF.

The chain carries TRBV6-6 and TRBJ1-1, with 8 bases lining up with TRBD1. Per the germline V gene, CDR1 is MNHNY and CDR2 is SVGAGI (reference sequence). V lost 7 bases and J lost 7; bases outside the gene matches: 5. This CDR3 has 12 amino acids. CDR3 nucleotides: TGTGCCAGCAAGTCACAGGGGGATGAAGCTTTCTTT. Translated: CASKSQGDEAFF.

The rearrangement joins TRBV5-1 to TRBJ2-7; D is perhaps TRBD2 (6 bases). Germline CDR1 and CDR2: SGHRS and YFSETQ. The CDR3 is 13 residues long. V lost 0 bases to trimming and J lost 4 bases, with 8 bases between them. CDR3 protein: CASSLGGDYEQYF. The CDR3 nucleotides read TGCGCCAGCAGCTTGGGCGGGGATTACGAGCAGTACTTC.

This CDR3 reads CASSQDVGVWAGELFF. CDR3 nucleotides: TGTGCCAGCAGCCAAGATGTCGGGGTCTGGGCCGGGGAGCTGTTTTTT. The chain is built from TRBV4-2 and TRBJ2-2; maybe TRBD2 (5 bases). This CDR3 spans 16 amino acids. Germline lookup yields CDR1 LGHNA and CDR2 YNFKEQ. The V end lost 0 bases, the J end lost 6 bases, and 14 bases lay between the germline ends.

This chain links TRBV6-5 with TRBJ2-3, with a possible D match to TRBD2 (5 bases). Per germline, CDR1 MNHEY and CDR2 SVGAGI. This CDR3 has 14 residues. V was cut by 2 bases and J by 0 bases, with 6 bases left in between. CDR3 region: CASSYKRSTDTQYF. Written as DNA, the CDR3 is TGTGCCAGCAGTTACAAGCGGAGCACAGATACGCAGTATTTT.

CDR3 loop: CASSTGTSGSSYEQYF. In DNA, the CDR3 is TGCGCCAGCAGTACAGGGACTAGCGGGAGCTCCTACGAGCAGTACTTC. This chain connects TRBV5-1 to TRBJ2-7, with TRBD2 matching 14 bases. J lost 0 bases, V lost 5 bases, and 4 bases had no gene match. CDR1 and CDR2 from the germline V gene are SGHRS and YFSETQ. The CDR3 totals 16 residues. The full variable domain, in which reference TRBV5-1 and TRBJ2-7 provide the parts outside the CDR3, is KAGVTQTPRYLIKTRGQQVTLSCSPISGHRSVSWYQQTPGQGLQFLFEYFSETQRNKGNFPGRFSGRQFSNSRSEMNVSTLELGDSALYLCASSTGTSGSSYEQYFGPGTRLTVT.

This chain connects TRBV2 to TRBJ2-7, with D possibly TRBD2 on 7 matching bases. V was pared by 4 bases and J by 2 bases, with 15 bases between. The CDR3 consists of 15 residues. Germline CDR1 SNHLY, CDR2 FYNNEI. The chain's CDR3 is CASSGGAGGPYEQYF. The DNA of the CDR3 is TGTGCCAGCAGTGGGGGGGCCGGGGGGCCCTACGAGCAGTACTTC.

CDR3 in amino acids: CASSLRTGNTEAFF. The CDR3 nucleotides are TGTGCCAGCAGCCTACGGACAGGGAACACTGAAGCTTTCTTT. The gene calls are TRBV4-2 and TRBJ1-1; 7 bases agree with TRBD1. CDR3 length: 14 amino acids. Looked up from germline, CDR1 is LGHNA and CDR2 is YNFKEQ. Unmatched junction bases numbered 3, after V lost 4 bases and J lost 1 base.

This clone was counted once. V is TRBV10-1 and J is TRBJ2-5; TRBD1 matches 8 bases. CDR3 size: 15 residues. Trimming cost V 6 bases and J 4 bases; bases outside gene matches: 10. Germline V CDR1 and CDR2: WNHNN, SYGVQD (reference sequence). The CDR3 loop is CASSERTGRAETQYF. The CDR3, as DNA: TGCGCCAGCAGCGAGAGGACAGGGCGCGCAGAGACCCAGTACTTC.

The chain uses TRBV6-5 and TRBJ2-6, with D uncertain. Germline values: CDR1 MNHEY, CDR2 SVGAGI. Trimming took off 7 bases at V and 4 bases at J, with 5 bases between the two ends. The CDR3 is 12 amino acids. The CDR3 DNA follows: TGTGCCAGCACCTCGGGGGCCAACGTCCTGACTTTC. It translates to CASTSGANVLTF.

This chain joins TRBV10-3 and TRBJ1-2; D perhaps matches TRBD1 (5 bases). CDR3 length equals 14 residues. Germline V lookup: CDR1 ENHRY, CDR2 SYGVKD. Trimming cost V 10 bases and J 7 bases, with 22 bases left between them. CDR3 nucleotide sequence: TGTGCCACTCTTCGCGACATGGGGCCGAGTGGCTACACCTTC. It translates to CATLRDMGPSGYTF.

V gene TRBV7-9 combines with J gene TRBJ2-7; 15 bases are shared with TRBD2. Germline loops: CDR1 SEHNR, CDR2 FQNEAQ (reference sequence). The V gene end was trimmed by 5 bases and the J gene end by 3 bases; junction bases not matched to a gene: 8. The CDR3 is made up of 17 amino acids. CDR3 nucleotide sequence: TGTGCCAGCAGCGCGGGACTAGCGGGGGGCCCGAACTACGAGCAGTACTTC. It specifies CASSAGLAGGPNYEQYF. The complete variable domain, with remaining parts taken from reference TRBV7-9 and TRBJ2-7, reads DTGVSQNPRHKITKRGQNVTFRCDPISEHNRLYWYRQTLGQGPEFLTYFQNEAQLEKSRLLSDRFSAERPKGSFSTLEIQRTEQGDSAMYLCASSAGLAGGPNYEQYFGPGTRLTVT.

This rearrangement joins TRBV10-2 to TRBJ1-5, with 8 bases that match TRBD1. J lost 1 base, V lost 5 bases, and 7 bases had no gene match. Germline CDR1 WSHSY, CDR2 SAAADI. CDR3 length equals 16 residues. As DNA, the CDR3 is TGCGCCAGCAGTTATACCGGACAGGGCAGCAATCAGCCCCAGCATTTT. Translated, it gives CASSYTGQGSNQPQHF.

The rearrangement uses TRBV3-1 (or the pseudogene TRBV3-2) and TRBJ2-1; TRBD1 might be the D (5 bases). V dropped 1 base and J dropped 0 bases, with 13 bases sitting between them. The CDR3 length is 17 residues. Germline V CDR1 and CDR2: LGHDT, YNNKEL (reference sequence). The CDR3 DNA sequence: TGTGCCAGCAGCCAAGGGAGACAGCTTAGCTCCTACAATGAGCAGTTCTTC. Amino acids: CASSQGRQLSSYNEQFF.

The genes are TRBV25-1 and TRBJ2-7; D call uncertain. V dropped 10 bases and J dropped 4 bases, with 8 bases sitting between them. This CDR3 has 10 residues. The germline V gene encodes CDR1 MGHDK and CDR2 SYGVNS. As DNA, the CDR3 is TGTGCCACCTCCGAGTACGAGCAGTACTTC. Translation: CATSEYEQYF.